Below, 10 T cell receptor beta chains from the same sample are listed, as sequenced in a study of T cell responses to AZD1222 COVID-19 vaccine. Sequencing used immunoSEQ multiplex PCR; TCRdb keeps in-frame clones, though not all of them. The sample has 85,000 to 100,000 clones, more than 75% seen once. The sequencing here drew on peripheral blood, taken on day 0 of AZD1222 vaccination. These receptors originate from an adult in good health.

The chain combines TRBV10-2 with TRBJ1-3; D not certain. This CDR3 is 12 amino acids long. Germline CDR1 and CDR2: WSHSY and SAAADI. Trimming cost V 8 bases and J 0 bases, with 5 bases left between them. The DNA for the CDR3 is TGCGCCAGCTACGGCTCTGGAAACACCATATATTTT. Translation gives CASYGSGNTIYF.

The sample holds a few counts of this clone. The chain is built from TRBV18 and TRBJ1-4, with 12 nucleotides matching TRBD1. This CDR3 spans 15 amino acids. Per the germline V gene, CDR1 is KGHSH and CDR2 is LQKENI. Losses at the gene ends were 5 bases for V and 7 bases for J; bases not matched to a gene: 5. The CDR3 spells CASSTGQGAGEKLFF. The CDR3 DNA is TGTGCCAGCTCAACGGGACAGGGGGCGGGTGAAAAACTGTTTTTT.

The chain employs TRBV24-1 and TRBJ2-5; the match to TRBD2 covers 10 bases. The CDR3 has 14 residues. V was pared by 3 bases and J by 7 bases, with 4 bases of the junction left unmatched. Germline V gene sequence: CDR1 KGHDR, CDR2 SFDVKD. CDR3 in DNA: TGTGCCACCAGTGATGGGACTAGCGCCGGGACCCAGTACTTC. Amino acid sequence: CATSDGTSAGTQYF.

This clone occurred once. The chain combines TRBV6-1 with TRBJ1-5; D unclear. The CDR3 spans 15 residues. Germline V gene data show CDR1 as MNHNS and CDR2 as SASEGT. The germline V and J ends were trimmed by 2 bases and 0 bases, with 8 bases remaining between them. The CDR3 reads CASSEYTTSNQPQHF. The CDR3, as DNA: TGTGCCAGCAGTGAATATACAACTAGCAATCAGCCCCAGCATTTT.

The V gene is TRBV18, the J gene TRBJ2-7; 8 bases align to TRBD1. The length of the CDR3 is 14 residues. The junction had 7 bases not matched to a gene; V was cut back by 5 bases and J by 4 bases. Germline values: CDR1 KGHSH, CDR2 LQKENI. CDR3 residues: CASSAGQGGYEQYF. As DNA, the CDR3 is TGTGCCAGCTCAGCAGGACAGGGTGGGTACGAGCAGTACTTC.

The V gene is TRBV29-1, the J gene TRBJ1-2; unclear D gene. Trimming pared 5 bases from V and 7 bases from J, leaving 29 bases between. CDR3 length: 17 amino acids. CDR1 and CDR2 (germline): SQVTM, ANQGSEA. In nucleotides, the CDR3 is TGCAGCGTTAGGCTTGGAAGGGCGTCCGGCCAGCATGTTGGCTACACCTTC. Protein sequence: CSVRLGRASGQHVGYTF.

The rearrangement links TRBV6-5 to TRBJ1-2, with 9 nucleotides matching TRBD1. The J segment lost 3 bases and the V segment lost 7 bases, leaving 9 bases of the junction unmatched. The germline gives CDR1 MNHEY, CDR2 SVGAGI. CDR3 length: 15 amino acids. CDR3 nucleotide sequence: TGTGCCAGCACTAACTTACAGGGGGCGGACTATGGCTACACCTTC. Its protein is CASTNLQGADYGYTF.

The rearrangement links TRBV28 to TRBJ2-7, with 8 bases lining up with TRBD1. Looked up from germline, CDR1 is MDHEN and CDR2 is SYDVKM. This CDR3 is 18 amino acids long. V lost 1 base, J lost 0 bases, and 11 bases stayed unmatched. The CDR3 loop is CASSLLVWLGQVSYEQYF. As DNA, the CDR3 is TGTGCCAGCAGTTTATTAGTTTGGTTGGGACAGGTCTCCTACGAGCAGTACTTC.

This chain connects TRBV7-3 to TRBJ2-3, with D perhaps matching TRBD2 (5 bases). CDR1 SGHTA and CDR2 FQGTGA come from the germline V gene. V lost 4 bases and J lost 0, with 8 bases in between. This CDR3 spans 14 amino acids. This CDR3 reads CASSYGLSTDTQYF. The CDR3 region has the DNA TGTGCCAGCAGCTACGGACTGAGCACAGATACGCAGTATTTT.

The chain is built from TRBV12-3 or TRBV12-4 and TRBJ1-2; weak D call: TRBD1 (6 bases). The CDR3 extends over 13 amino acids. Trimming took off 2 bases at V and 7 bases at J, with 11 bases between the two ends. Here the CDR3 reads CASSLSGAFGYTF. The CDR3, as DNA: TGTGCCAGCAGTTTATCGGGGGCGTTTGGCTACACCTTC.